This T cell receptor (beta chain) was identified in a study of neurological immune-mediated disorders. In its sample, this clonotype was seen many times. Antigen unknown. Findings of the study overall: It was HTLV-1-associated myelopathy that showed the most TCR clonal expansion, while multiple sclerosis showed the least, falling below healthy controls.

Trimming took 0 bases from V and 8 from J; bases not matched to a gene: 11. Per germline, CDR1 SGHRS and CDR2 YFSETQ. The CDR3 loop spans 16 amino acids. It was by 5'RACE with 10-nucleotide random UMIs that the cDNA was made. TCRdb ran MiXCR on the 5' RACE reads and lists one entry per CDR3 protein. Among roughly 36,000 distinct CDR3 sequences listed, 3% to 3.5% were seen once. Time point meaning: longitudinal time-point 1 (baseline). Stored at -80 C, 2 million PBMCs were the source of the unsorted libraries. The rearrangement uses TRBV5-1 and TRBJ2-1; 7 bases agree with TRBD1. Sequencing used PBMCs. The receptor was derived from a woman aged 55-75 years with multiple sclerosis. The CDR3 nucleotides are TGCGCCAGCAGCTTGGGACAGGGTTTGTTCGTTGATGAGCAGTTCTTC. Translating gives CASSLGQGLFVDEQFF.